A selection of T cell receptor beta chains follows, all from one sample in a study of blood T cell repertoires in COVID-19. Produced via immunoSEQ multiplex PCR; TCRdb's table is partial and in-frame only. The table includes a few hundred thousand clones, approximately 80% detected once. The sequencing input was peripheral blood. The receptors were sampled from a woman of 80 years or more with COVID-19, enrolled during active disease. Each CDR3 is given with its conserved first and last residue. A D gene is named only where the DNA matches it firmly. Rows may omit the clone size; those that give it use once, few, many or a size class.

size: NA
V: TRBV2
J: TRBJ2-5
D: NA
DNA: TGTGCCAGCAGTGGACACCTCCAAGAGACCCAGTACTTC
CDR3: CASSGHLQETQYF

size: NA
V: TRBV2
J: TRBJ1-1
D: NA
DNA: TGTGCCAGCAATTCTCAGGGAGGGAGTAACACTGAAGCTTTCTTT
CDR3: CASNSQGGSNTEAFF

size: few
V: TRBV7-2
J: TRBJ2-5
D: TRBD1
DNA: TGTGCCAGCAGCTCGGGACAGGGTAAGGGAGAGACCCAGTACTTC
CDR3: CASSSGQGKGETQYF

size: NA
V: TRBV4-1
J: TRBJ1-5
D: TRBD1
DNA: TGCGCCAGCAGCCAAGCCTTCATCAGGGGGATTAATCAGCCCCAGCATTTT
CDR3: CASSQAFIRGINQPQHF

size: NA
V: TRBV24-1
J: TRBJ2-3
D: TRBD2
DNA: TGTGCCACCAGTAAGCGGGGGGGCACAGATACGCAGTATTTT
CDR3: CATSKRGGTDTQYF

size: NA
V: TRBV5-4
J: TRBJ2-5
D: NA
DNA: TGTGCCAGCAGCTTGCAAAAAAACCAAGAGACCCAGTACTTC
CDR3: CASSLQKNQETQYF

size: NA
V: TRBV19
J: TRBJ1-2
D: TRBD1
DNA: TGTGCCAGTAGTATAAGGGCGGACAGGGAGAACGGCTACACCTTC
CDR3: CASSIRADRENGYTF

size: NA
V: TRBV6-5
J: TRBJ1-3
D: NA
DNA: TGTGCCAGCAGTCCTAACTCTGGAAACACCATATATTTT
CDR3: CASSPNSGNTIYF

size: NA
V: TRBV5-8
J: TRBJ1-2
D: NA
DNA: TGTGCCAGCAGCTTGAACCCCACTGGTGGCTACACCTTC
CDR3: CASSLNPTGGYTF

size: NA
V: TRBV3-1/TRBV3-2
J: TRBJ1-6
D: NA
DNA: TGTGCCAGCAGCCAAGTCCTGGCCGCCTCACCCCTCCACTTT
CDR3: CASSQVLAASPLHF

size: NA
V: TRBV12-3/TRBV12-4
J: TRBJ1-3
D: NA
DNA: TGTGCCAGCACCGGCCAAGCGGGAAACACCATATATTTT
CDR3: CASTGQAGNTIYF

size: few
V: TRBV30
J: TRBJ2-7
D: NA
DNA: TGTGCCTGGAGTGTGGGACGCGGGAACTACGAGCAGTACTTC
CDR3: CAWSVGRGNYEQYF

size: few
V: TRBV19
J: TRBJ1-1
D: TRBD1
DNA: TGTGCCAGTAGTACCCGTGGACAGGGGAACACTGAAGCTTTCTTT
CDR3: CASSTRGQGNTEAFF

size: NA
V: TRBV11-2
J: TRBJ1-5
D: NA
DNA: TGTGCCAGCAGCTTAGTAGGGGGAAGTCAGCCCCAGCATTTT
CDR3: CASSLVGGSQPQHF

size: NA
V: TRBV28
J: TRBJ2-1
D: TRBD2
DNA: TGTGCCAGCAGTTTACCCACACTAGCGGGGGAAGAGCAGTTCTTC
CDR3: CASSLPTLAGEEQFF

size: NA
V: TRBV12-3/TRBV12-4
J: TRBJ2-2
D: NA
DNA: TGTGCCAGCAGTCCGCGGGGCACCGGGGAGCTGTTTTTT
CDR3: CASSPRGTGELFF

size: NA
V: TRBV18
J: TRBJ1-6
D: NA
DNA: TGTGCCAGCTCACCTGGGGGGGTCGGTAATTCACCCCTCCACTTT
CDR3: CASSPGGVGNSPLHF

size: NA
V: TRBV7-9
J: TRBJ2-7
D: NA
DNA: TGTGCCAGCAGCTTAGCCACCTACGAGCAGTACTTC
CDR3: CASSLATYEQYF

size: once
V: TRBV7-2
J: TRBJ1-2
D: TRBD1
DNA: TGTGCCAGCAGCTCAAGACAGGGGGACGATGGCTACACCTTC
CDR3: CASSSRQGDDGYTF

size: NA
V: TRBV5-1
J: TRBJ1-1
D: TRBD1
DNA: TGCGCCAGCAGCCCTAAAACGACAGGGGTGGGAGCTTTCTTT
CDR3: CASSPKTTGVGAFF

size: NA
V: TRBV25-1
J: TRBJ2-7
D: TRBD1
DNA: TGTGCCAGCAGGCCGGGACAGGGTATTCACGAGCAGTACTTC
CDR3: CASRPGQGIHEQYF

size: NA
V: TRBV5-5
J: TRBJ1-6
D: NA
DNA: TGTGCCAGCAGCCCGAGCCTTATCGGGTATTCACCCCTCCACTTT
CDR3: CASSPSLIGYSPLHF

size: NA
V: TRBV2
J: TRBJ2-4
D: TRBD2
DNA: TGTGCCAGCGAAAAAGCGGGGGGGAACATTCAGTACTTC
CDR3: CASEKAGGNIQYF

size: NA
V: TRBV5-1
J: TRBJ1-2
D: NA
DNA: TGCGCCAGCAGCTTTCAAGCAAACTATGGCTACACCTTC
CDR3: CASSFQANYGYTF

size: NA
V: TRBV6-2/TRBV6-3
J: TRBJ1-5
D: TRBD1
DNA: TGTGCCAGCAGTACTTACGACAGGGGCAATCAGCCCCAGCATTTT
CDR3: CASSTYDRGNQPQHF